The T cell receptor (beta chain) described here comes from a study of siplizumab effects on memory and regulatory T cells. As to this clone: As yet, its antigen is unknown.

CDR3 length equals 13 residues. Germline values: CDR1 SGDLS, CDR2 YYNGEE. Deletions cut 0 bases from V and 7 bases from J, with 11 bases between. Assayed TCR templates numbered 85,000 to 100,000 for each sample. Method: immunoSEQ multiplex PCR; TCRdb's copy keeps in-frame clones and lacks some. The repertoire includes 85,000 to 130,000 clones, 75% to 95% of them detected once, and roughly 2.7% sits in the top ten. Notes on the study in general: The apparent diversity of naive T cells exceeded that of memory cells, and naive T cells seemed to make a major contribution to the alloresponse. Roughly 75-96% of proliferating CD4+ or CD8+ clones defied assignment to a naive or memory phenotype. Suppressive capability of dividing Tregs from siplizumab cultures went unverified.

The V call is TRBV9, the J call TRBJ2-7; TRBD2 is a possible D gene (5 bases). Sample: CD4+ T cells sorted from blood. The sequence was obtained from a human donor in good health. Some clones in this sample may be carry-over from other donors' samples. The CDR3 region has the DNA TGTGCCAGCAGCGTAGAACCCTCGGGAGAGCAGTACTTC. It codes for CASSVEPSGEQYF.